The 16 T cell receptor beta chains below come from one sample, sequenced in a study of blood T cell repertoires in COVID-19. Sequencing was performed with immunoSEQ multiplex PCR; in TCRdb, only in-frame clones are kept and a portion is missing. The table lists about 170,000 clones, roughly four fifths of them singletons. The material sequenced was peripheral blood. These receptors were collected from a human donor with acute or convalescent COVID-19. The donor label of this sample is uncertain.

The rearrangement joins TRBV5-4 to TRBJ2-3; 10 bases fit TRBD2. CDR3 length: 15 amino acids. Germline assignment: CDR1 SGHNT and CDR2 YYREEE (reference sequence). J was trimmed by 5 bases and V by 4 bases; bases with no gene match: 7. The CDR3 DNA reads as TGTGCCAGCAGCCGCAGCGGGGGGGCAGGAGATACGCAGTATTTT. It is translated as CASSRSGGAGDTQYF.

The rearrangement uses TRBV30 and TRBJ1-5, with 7 bases fitting TRBD1. CDR3 length: 14 residues. V was pared by 2 bases and J by 7 bases, with 8 bases of the junction left unmatched. Germline V gene lookup returns CDR1 GTSNPN and CDR2 SVGIG (reference sequence). CDR3 DNA sequence: TGTGCCTGGAGTTCCTCCGACAGGGCCCAGCCCCAGCATTTT. Translating gives CAWSSSDRAQPQHF.

Comments on this clone: Other nucleotide sequences in the sample specify the same CDR3. The gene calls are TRBV6-5 and TRBJ2-7; D is possibly TRBD2 (6 bases). V was trimmed by 0 bases and J by 2 bases, leaving 8 bases between them. The germline V gene encodes CDR1 MNHEY and CDR2 SVGAGI. This CDR3 comprises 14 residues. CDR3 region: CASSYSRGPYEQYF. CDR3 sequence (DNA): TGTGCCAGCAGTTACTCGCGGGGCCCCTACGAGCAGTACTTC.

The chain recombines TRBV4-1 with TRBJ1-1; 9 nucleotides line up with TRBD1. The germline V gene encodes CDR1 MGHRA and CDR2 YSYEKL. The trim removed 2 bases at V and 10 bases at J, leaving 5 bases unmatched. The CDR3 is 13 amino acids. The CDR3 region has the DNA TGCGCCAGCAGCCAAACACAGACAGGGGGAGCTTTCTTT. It is translated as CASSQTQTGGAFF.

The J gene is TRBJ2-3, the V gene TRBV4-1; D is unclear. Between the trimmed V and J ends, which lost 4 bases and 3 bases, there was a span of 11 bases. The CDR3 spans 14 residues. Germline V gene sequence: CDR1 MGHRA, CDR2 YSYEKL. The CDR3 nucleotides read TGCGCCAGCAGCCCTCTATTGGTGACAGATACGCAGTATTTT. This sequence encodes CASSPLLVTDTQYF.

In this sample, this clone turned up once. The chain combines TRBV2 with TRBJ2-7; 7 nucleotides agree with TRBD1. With 6 bases clipped from V and 1 base from J, the junction kept 3 bases outside the gene matches. The CDR3 consists of 13 residues. Germline CDR1 and CDR2: SNHLY and FYNNEI. The CDR3 spells CASSPGQSYEQYF. DNA of the CDR3: TGTGCCAGCAGCCCGGGACAGTCCTACGAGCAGTACTTC. The whole variable domain, remainder taken from reference TRBV2 and TRBJ2-7, is EPEVTQTPSHQVTQMGQEVILRCVPISNHLYFYWYRQILGQKVEFLVSFYNNEISEKSEIFDDQFSVERPDGSNFTLKIRSTKLEDSAMYFCASSPGQSYEQYFGPGTRLTVT.

The chain joins TRBV2 to TRBJ1-4, with 7 bases aligning to TRBD1. The CDR3 is 14 residues long. V gave up 6 bases and J gave up 8 bases; unmatched junction bases: 9. Germline V CDR1 and CDR2: SNHLY, FYNNEI. The CDR3 spells CASRDGGQVEKLFF. The DNA for the CDR3 is TGTGCCAGCAGGGACGGAGGACAGGTCGAAAAACTGTTTTTT.

V usage is TRBV29-1 and J usage is TRBJ1-6; no clear D. Germline CDR1 and CDR2: SQVTM and ANQGSEA. The CDR3 runs to 12 residues. V was cut by 5 bases and J by 6 bases, with 8 bases left in between. CDR3 sequence (DNA): TGCAGCGTTTCAGAGGGTAATTCACCCCTCCACTTT. Protein: CSVSEGNSPLHF.

This chain links TRBV7-2 with TRBJ2-7; 8 bases are a match to TRBD1. The V gene's germline CDR1 is SGHTA and CDR2 FQGNSA. V shed 2 bases and J 4 bases; nucleotides not matched to a gene: 7. This CDR3 is 15 amino acids long. The CDR3 spells CASSLFQGAAYEQYF. CDR3 bases: TGTGCCAGCAGCTTATTCCAGGGGGCAGCGTACGAGCAGTACTTC.

The J gene is TRBJ1-3, the V gene TRBV28; D may be TRBD1 (5 bases). The CDR3 covers 15 residues. Trimming shortened V by 4 bases and J by 4 bases, and 14 bases separated the two germline ends. In germline, CDR1 is MDHEN, CDR2 SYDVKM. The CDR3 here is CASSSSGWSGNTIYF. The CDR3 DNA is TGTGCCAGCAGTTCCTCAGGGTGGTCGGGAAACACCATATATTTT. The entire variable domain, with the rest obtained from reference TRBV28 and TRBJ1-3, is as follows: DVKVTQSSRYLVKRTGEKVFLECVQDMDHENMFWYRQDPGLGLRLIYFSYDVKMKEKGDIPEGYSVSREKKERFSLILESASTNQTSMYLCASSSSGWSGNTIYFGEGSWLTVV.

J is TRBJ1-3 and V is TRBV19, with no clear D. The CDR3 spans 15 residues. V was pared by 1 base and J by 2 bases, with 9 bases between. Germline V gene sequence: CDR1 LNHDA, CDR2 SQIVND (reference sequence). CDR3 DNA sequence: TGTGCCAGTAGTATAGCCGACGCGGCTGGAAACACCATATATTTT. Its protein is CASSIADAAGNTIYF.

On this clone itself: Other DNA sequences within the sample encode an identical CDR3. The V gene is TRBV2, the J gene TRBJ2-6, with D maybe TRBD2 (7 bases). The V gene's germline CDR1 is SNHLY and CDR2 FYNNEI. Trimming cost V 7 bases and J 3 bases, with 25 bases left between them. The CDR3 sequence is 19 residues long. This CDR3 reads CASTPLGGAYLRGANVLTF. Written as DNA, the CDR3 is TGTGCCAGCACCCCGCTTGGGGGGGCTTATTTGCGTGGGGCCAACGTCCTGACTTTC. The variable domain in full, completed from reference TRBV2 and TRBJ2-6, reads EPEVTQTPSHQVTQMGQEVILRCVPISNHLYFYWYRQILGQKVEFLVSFYNNEISEKSEIFDDQFSVERPDGSNFTLKIRSTKLEDSAMYFCASTPLGGAYLRGANVLTFGAGSRLTVL.

The V call is TRBV2, the J call TRBJ2-7, with D perhaps TRBD2 (6 bases). The V end was cut by 6 bases, the J end by 6 bases, with 21 bases between. Germline CDR1 reads SNHLY; CDR2 reads FYNNEI. The CDR3 extends over 15 amino acids. The CDR3 sequence is CASRTEGTLVGEQYF. CDR3 sequence (DNA): TGTGCCAGCAGGACGGAGGGGACCTTGGTAGGCGAGCAGTACTTC.

The V call is TRBV15, the J call TRBJ2-5; D is unresolved. From germline, CDR1 is LNHNV and CDR2 YYDKDF (reference sequence). This CDR3 spans 14 amino acids. V was cut by 1 base and J by 0 bases, with 6 bases left in between. In nucleotides, the CDR3 is TGTGCCACCAGCAGAGTGGGCTACCAAGAGACCCAGTACTTC. This translates into CATSRVGYQETQYF. Based on the CDR3 plus reference TRBV15 and TRBJ2-5, the full variable domain is DAMVIQNPRYQVTQFGKPVTLSCSQTLNHNVMYWYQQKSSQAPKLLFHYYDKDFNNEADTPDNFQSRRPNTSFCFLDIRSPGLGDTAMYLCATSRVGYQETQYFGPGTRLLVL.

The chain uses TRBV10-3 and TRBJ1-2; 8 bases fit TRBD1. Looked up from germline, CDR1 is ENHRY and CDR2 is SYGVKD. The J segment lost 5 bases and the V segment lost 4 bases, leaving 12 bases of the junction unmatched. There are 16 residues in the CDR3. CDR3 region: CAISVGTGRELYGYTF. CDR3 nucleotides: TGTGCCATCAGTGTTGGGACAGGAAGGGAGCTATATGGCTACACCTTC.

This clone showed up just once. V gene TRBV2 combines with J gene TRBJ2-5; D is perhaps TRBD2 (6 bases). V lost 8 bases to trimming and J lost 1 base, with 8 bases between them. Germline CDR1 SNHLY, CDR2 FYNNEI. There are 12 residues in the CDR3. In DNA form, the CDR3 reads TGTGCCAGCGGGGGGTCCCAAGAGACCCAGTACTTC. This sequence encodes CASGGSQETQYF.